The next 13 T cell receptor beta chains were all read from a single sample in a study of OX40 agonist ivuxolimab in advanced cancers. Using immunoSEQ multiplex PCR, the repertoire was profiled, and TCRdb retains in-frame clones only, with some absent. The sample lists approximately 89,000 clones; roughly 84% were seen once. The sample consisted of CD4+ or CD8+ T cells sorted from blood, taken in a trial of the OX40 agonist ivuxolimab. All receptors derive from an adult with an advanced solid tumor such as melanoma, head and neck, liver or kidney cancer.

Comments on this clone: Other DNA sequences in the same sample also yield this CDR3. This chain links TRBV5-1 with TRBJ2-7; the match to TRBD1 covers 10 bases. The length of the CDR3 is 15 residues. V dropped 0 bases and J dropped 2; count of bases not matched to a gene: 2. Germline-derived CDR1 and CDR2 are SGHRS and YFSETQ. CDR3: CASSLGGQGAYEQYF. For the CDR3, the DNA is TGCGCCAGCAGCTTGGGTGGACAGGGGGCCTACGAGCAGTACTTC.

As regards this clone: Other nucleotide sequences from this sample produce the same CDR3. The rearrangement links TRBV27 to TRBJ2-3; D remains unclear. Trimming stripped 2 bases from V and 2 bases from J, with 8 bases between. The CDR3 runs to 14 residues. The germline CDR1 and CDR2 sequences are MNHEY and SMNVEV (reference sequence). The CDR3 spells CASSLGQFTDTQYF. Written as DNA, the CDR3 is TGTGCCAGCAGTTTAGGGCAGTTCACAGATACGCAGTATTTT.

The V and J genes are TRBV5-4 and TRBJ2-3, with TRBD2 identical over 7 bases. Germline CDR1 reads SGHNT; CDR2 reads YYREEE (reference sequence). With 4 bases clipped from V and 0 bases from J, the junction kept 5 bases outside the gene matches. This CDR3 is built from 15 residues. The CDR3 DNA reads as TGTGCCAGCAGCCCCGGGACTACTAGCACAGATACGCAGTATTTT. Protein sequence: CASSPGTTSTDTQYF. Variable domain in full (rest from reference TRBV5-4 and TRBJ2-3): ETGVTQSPTHLIKTRGQQVTLRCSSQSGHNTVSWYQQALGQGPQFIFQYYREEENGRGNFPPRFSGLQFPNYSSELNVNALELDDSALYLCASSPGTTSTDTQYFGPGTRLTVL.

The chain links TRBV19 to TRBJ1-1; tentatively, D is TRBD1 (5 bases). CDR3 length: 17 amino acids. V gave up 4 bases and J gave up 0 bases, with 18 bases separating them. CDR1 and CDR2 from the germline V gene are LNHDA and SQIVND (reference sequence). The CDR3 sequence is CASSTHQGNNVNTEAFF. The CDR3 region has the DNA TGTGCCAGTAGTACCCATCAGGGTAACAACGTGAACACTGAAGCTTTCTTT.

The gene calls are TRBV7-3 and TRBJ1-1; D is perhaps TRBD1 (5 bases). The V gene's germline CDR1 is SGHTA and CDR2 FQGTGA. V shed 5 bases and J shed 4 bases, with 17 bases lying between them. This CDR3 has 15 amino acids. CDR3 DNA: TGTGCCAGCAGCGCTCGGGCAGGGTCGGGCACTGAAGCTTTCTTT. Protein: CASSARAGSGTEAFF.

The DNA of the CDR3 is TGCAGCGTCGCAGCGGGGGGAGGAAACACCATATATTTT. It translates to CSVAAGGGNTIYF. V is TRBV29-1 and J is TRBJ1-3; a weak D match, TRBD1 (5 bases). Germline assignment: CDR1 SQVTM and CDR2 ANQGSEA. The CDR3 has 13 residues. V gave up 6 bases and J gave up 4 bases, with 13 bases separating them. Complete variable domain (other parts from reference TRBV29-1 and TRBJ1-3): SAVISQKPSRDICQRGTSLTIQCQVDSQVTMMFWYRQQPGQSLTLIATANQGSEATYESGFVIDKFPISRPNLTFSTLTVSNMSPEDSSIYLCSVAAGGGNTIYFGEGSWLTVV.

This rearrangement joins TRBV18 to TRBJ2-7; perhaps D is TRBD1 or TRBD2 (7 bases each). The CDR3 spans 15 residues. The germline CDR1 and CDR2 sequences are KGHSH and LQKENI. V was pared by 6 bases and J by 3 bases, with 18 bases between. CDR3 loop: CASSGKAGGDYEQYF. Written as DNA, the CDR3 is TGTGCCAGCTCCGGAAAAGCAGGGGGGGACTACGAGCAGTACTTC.

This clone was counted between two and nine times. The chain has TRBV5-6 and TRBJ1-4, with a possible D match to TRBD1 (5 bases). V was trimmed by 1 base and J by 3 bases, leaving 10 bases between them. Germline V gene data show CDR1 as SGHDT and CDR2 as YYEEEE. This CDR3 is 15 amino acids long. CDR3 sequence reads: CASSLFWGANEKLFF. Here the CDR3 DNA reads TGTGCCAGCAGCTTGTTTTGGGGGGCTAATGAAAAACTGTTTTTT.

The rearrangement links TRBV7-2 to TRBJ2-3; no clear D gene. Trimming left V 5 bases short and J 2 bases short, with 5 bases between. CDR1 and CDR2 (germline): SGHTA, FQGNSA. The CDR3 is made up of 12 amino acids. In DNA, the CDR3 is TGTGCCAGCAGCATTGACACAGATACGCAGTATTTT. Translating it yields CASSIDTDTQYF. The variable domain in full, completed from reference TRBV7-2 and TRBJ2-3, reads GAGVSQSPSNKVTEKGKDVELRCDPISGHTALYWYRQSLGQGLEFLIYFQGNSAPDKSGLPSDRFSAERTGGSVSTLTIQRTQQEDSAVYLCASSIDTDTQYFGPGTRLTVL.

The rearrangement links TRBV7-3 to TRBJ2-2; 8 bases are a match to TRBD1. CDR1 SGHTA and CDR2 FQGTGA come from the germline V gene. This CDR3 has 16 amino acids. Trimming cost V 5 bases and J 1 base; bases outside gene matches: 6. The CDR3 spells CASSRSDRVNTGELFF. The DNA of the CDR3 is TGTGCCAGCAGCCGTTCGGACAGGGTGAACACCGGGGAGCTGTTTTTT.

In DNA, the CDR3 is TGTGCCGTCCAGGGCGGGGGGGCCTCTTCAGCAGATACGCAGTATTTT. The encoded protein is CAVQGGGASSADTQYF. The chain links TRBV10-3 to TRBJ2-3, with 9 nucleotides matching TRBD2. After removal of 11 bases from V and 4 bases from J, the junction contained 16 bases not matched to a gene. Germline V CDR1 and CDR2: ENHRY, SYGVKD. CDR3 size: 16 residues.

This chain uses TRBV4-1 with TRBJ1-2, with TRBD1 as a possible D gene (6 bases). The germline gives CDR1 MGHRA, CDR2 YSYEKL. The V end lost 7 bases, the J end lost 6 bases, and 18 bases lay between the germline ends. This CDR3 has 14 residues. In DNA, the CDR3 is TGCGCCAGCACCCGCGTCGGGGGCGGGGATGGCTACACCTTC. It yields the protein CASTRVGGGDGYTF.

The chain joins TRBV11-1 to TRBJ1-1, with 10 bases lining up with TRBD1. Trimming took 1 base from V and 0 from J; bases not matched to a gene: 5. The CDR3 covers 17 residues. CDR1 is SGHAT and CDR2 is FQDESV in the germline V gene (reference sequence). CDR3 sequence: CASSLGGQGSMNTEAFF. In nucleotides, the CDR3 is TGTGCCAGCAGCTTAGGGGGACAGGGGTCGATGAACACTGAAGCTTTCTTT.